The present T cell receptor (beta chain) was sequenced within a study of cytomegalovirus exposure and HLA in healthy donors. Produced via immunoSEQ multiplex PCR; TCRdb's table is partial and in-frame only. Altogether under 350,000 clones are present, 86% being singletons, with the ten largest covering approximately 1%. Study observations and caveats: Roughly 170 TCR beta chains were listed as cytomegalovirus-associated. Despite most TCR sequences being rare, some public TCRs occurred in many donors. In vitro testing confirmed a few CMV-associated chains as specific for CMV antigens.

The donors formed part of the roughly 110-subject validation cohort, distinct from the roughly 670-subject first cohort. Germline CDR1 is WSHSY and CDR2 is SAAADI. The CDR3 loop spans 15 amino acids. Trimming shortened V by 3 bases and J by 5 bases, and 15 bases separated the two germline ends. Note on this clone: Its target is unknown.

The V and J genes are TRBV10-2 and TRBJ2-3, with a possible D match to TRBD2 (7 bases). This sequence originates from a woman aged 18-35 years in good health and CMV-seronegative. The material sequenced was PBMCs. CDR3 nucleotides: TGCGCCAGCAGTGAACTGAGGGGAGGGGGAGATACGCAGTATTTT. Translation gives CASSELRGGGDTQYF.